Below are 11 T cell receptor beta chains sequenced from a single sample in a study of blood T cell repertoires in COVID-19 (dated by TCRdb to between 2020 and 2021). Libraries were constructed by the immunoSEQ multiplex PCR assay. The table comes from immuneACCESS by way of TCRdb, which keeps in-frame sequences with V and J called. Part of the clones is missing from these tables; in studies checked, under half for an unresolved V gene and the rest for unknown reasons. This sample is represented by 200,000 to 300,000 clones; about 90% of them were singletons. Approximately 3.4% of the sample is in the top ten clones. Sequencing was done on a sample of PBMCs or T cells enriched from blood (not recorded which). The receptors derive from a woman aged 40 to 50 who had been exposed to COVID-19.

The V gene is TRBV5-6, the J gene TRBJ1-2; TRBD1 might be the D (5 bases). Germline V gene lookup returns CDR1 SGHDT and CDR2 YYEEEE. This CDR3 is 11 amino acids long. Between the trimmed V and J ends, which lost 0 bases and 10 bases, there was a span of 7 bases. The CDR3 spells CASSLGGYYTF. CDR3 nucleotides: TGTGCCAGCAGCTTGGGGGGCTACTACACCTTC.

This chain links TRBV5-1 with TRBJ1-6; 10 bases map to TRBD1. CDR1 is SGHRS and CDR2 is YFSETQ in the germline V gene. V lost 0 bases, J lost 1 base, and 10 bases stayed unmatched. The CDR3 runs 20 residues. The CDR3 protein is CASSLGQGAFEGSYNSPLHF. The CDR3 DNA reads TGCGCCAGCAGCTTGGGACAGGGGGCTTTCGAGGGATCCTATAATTCACCCCTCCACTTT.

V is TRBV11-3 and J is TRBJ2-2; possibly TRBD1 for D (6 bases). The length of the CDR3 is 15 residues. In germline, CDR1 is SGHNT, CDR2 YENEEA. V was cut by 0 bases and J by 7 bases, with 12 bases left in between. CDR3 in amino acids: CASSLDSGVHGELFF. The CDR3 DNA follows: TGTGCCAGCAGCTTAGATTCAGGGGTTCACGGGGAGCTGTTTTTT.

The V and J genes are TRBV18 and TRBJ1-5; D is unresolved. Germline loops: CDR1 KGHSH, CDR2 LQKENI. The CDR3 extends over 18 amino acids. Trimming took 2 bases from V and 0 from J, leaving 17 bases between them. In nucleotides, the CDR3 is TGTGCCAGCTCACCAGCGGCTGCTTTGTCATATAGCAATCAGCCCCAGCATTTT. Protein sequence: CASSPAAALSYSNQPQHF.

The chain joins TRBV6-5 to TRBJ1-3; D ambiguous. Germline values: CDR1 MNHEY, CDR2 SVGAGI. This CDR3 comprises 16 residues. Trimming pared 0 bases from V and 0 bases from J, leaving 9 bases between. CDR3 in amino acids: CASSYSYTTSGNTIYF. The DNA of the CDR3 is TGTGCCAGCAGTTACTCGTACACAACCTCTGGAAACACCATATATTTT.

Note on this clone: The identical CDR3 is also encoded by other nucleotide sequences in the sample. The chain uses TRBV2 and TRBJ1-4; 8 bases are a match to TRBD1. V lost 6 bases and J lost 3; bases outside the gene matches: 3. Germline V CDR1 and CDR2: SNHLY, FYNNEI. This CDR3 contains 14 residues. The CDR3 bases are TGTGCCAGCAGCGGACAGGGAGCTAATGAAAAACTGTTTTTT. Translated, it gives CASSGQGANEKLFF.

The chain carries TRBV27 and TRBJ1-2; 8 bases agree with TRBD1. The CDR3 runs to 15 residues. The trim removed 2 bases at V and 4 bases at J, leaving 6 bases unmatched. Looked up from germline, CDR1 is MNHEY and CDR2 is SMNVEV (reference sequence). This CDR3 is CASSLSYRGGYGYTF. DNA of the CDR3: TGTGCCAGCAGTTTAAGTTACAGGGGGGGCTATGGCTACACCTTC.

The chain uses TRBV5-4 and TRBJ1-1; 11 nucleotides align to TRBD1. Germline trimming cut 2 bases from V and 11 bases from J; bases unmatched to any gene: 11. The germline V gene encodes CDR1 SGHNT and CDR2 YYREEE (reference sequence). CDR3 size: 15 residues. The CDR3 DNA is TGTGCCAGCAGCTTTGGTGGGGGACAGGGGGATTCGGCTTTCTTT. It codes for CASSFGGGQGDSAFF.

The chain carries TRBV7-9 and TRBJ2-7; the match to TRBD1 covers 11 bases. This CDR3 spans 12 amino acids. The junction had 5 bases not matched to a gene; V was cut back by 11 bases and J by 5 bases. CDR1 SEHNR and CDR2 FQNEAQ come from the germline V gene (reference sequence). CDR3 sequence (DNA): TGTGCCTGCCGGGACAGGGGGAACGAGCAGTACTTC. Translation gives CACRDRGNEQYF.

This chain links TRBV7-8 with TRBJ1-6, with a tentative D call TRBD1 (6 bases). Germline V gene lookup returns CDR1 SGHVS and CDR2 FQNEAQ. The ends were cut back, 5 bases at V and 7 bases at J, with 9 bases in the middle. The CDR3 consists of 13 residues. CDR3 protein: CASSLGTNSPLHF. CDR3 DNA: TGTGCCAGCAGCCTTGGGACAAATTCACCCCTCCACTTT.

The V call is TRBV10-2, the J call TRBJ2-2; D perhaps matches TRBD1 (5 bases). Trimming took 7 bases from V and 3 from J, leaving 9 bases between them. Germline V CDR1 and CDR2: WSHSY, SAAADI. CDR3 length equals 13 residues. CDR3 sequence: CASTLRDTGELFF. The CDR3 DNA sequence: TGCGCCAGCACACTCAGGGACACCGGGGAGCTGTTTTTT.